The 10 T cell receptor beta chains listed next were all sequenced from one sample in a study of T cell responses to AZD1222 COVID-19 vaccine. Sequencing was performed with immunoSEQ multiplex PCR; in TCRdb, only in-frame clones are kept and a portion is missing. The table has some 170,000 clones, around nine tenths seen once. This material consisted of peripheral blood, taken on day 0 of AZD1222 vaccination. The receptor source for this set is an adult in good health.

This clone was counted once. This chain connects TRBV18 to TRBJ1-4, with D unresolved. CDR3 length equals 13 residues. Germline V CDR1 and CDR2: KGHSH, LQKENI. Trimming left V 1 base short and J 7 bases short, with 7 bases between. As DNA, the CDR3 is TGTGCCAGCTCACCACAGGAGGGTGAAAAACTGTTTTTT. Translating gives CASSPQEGEKLFF. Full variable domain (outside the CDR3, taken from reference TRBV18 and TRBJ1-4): NAGVMQNPRHLVRRRGQEARLRCSPMKGHSHVYWYRQLPEEGLKFMVYLQKENIIDESGMPKERFSAEFPKEGPSILRIQQVVRGDSAAYFCASSPQEGEKLFFGSGTQLSVL.

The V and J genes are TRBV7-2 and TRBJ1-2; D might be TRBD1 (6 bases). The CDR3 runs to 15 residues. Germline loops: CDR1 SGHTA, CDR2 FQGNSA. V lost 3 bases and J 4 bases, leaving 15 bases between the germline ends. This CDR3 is CASSLGMGGLYGYTF. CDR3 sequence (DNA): TGTGCCAGCAGCTTGGGGATGGGGGGCCTCTATGGCTACACCTTC.

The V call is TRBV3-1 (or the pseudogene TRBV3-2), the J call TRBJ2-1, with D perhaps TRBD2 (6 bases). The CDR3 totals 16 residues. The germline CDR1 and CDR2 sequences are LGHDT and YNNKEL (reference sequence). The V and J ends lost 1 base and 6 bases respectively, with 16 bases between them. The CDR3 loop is CASSQGGKGRGNEQFF. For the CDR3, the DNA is TGTGCCAGCAGCCAAGGCGGGAAGGGCCGGGGCAATGAGCAGTTCTTC.

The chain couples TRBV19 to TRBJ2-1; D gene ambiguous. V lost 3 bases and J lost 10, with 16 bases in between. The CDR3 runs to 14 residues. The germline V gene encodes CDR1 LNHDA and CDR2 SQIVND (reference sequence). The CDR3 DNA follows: TGTGCCAGTAGTATTGAAGGCTCCTGGAGCGAGCAGTTCTTC. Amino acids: CASSIEGSWSEQFF.

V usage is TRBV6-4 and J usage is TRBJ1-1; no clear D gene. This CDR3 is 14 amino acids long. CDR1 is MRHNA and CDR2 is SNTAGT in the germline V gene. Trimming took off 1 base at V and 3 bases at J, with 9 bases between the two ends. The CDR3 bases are TGTGCCAGCAGTGACTATTATGGGGACACTGAAGCTTTCTTT. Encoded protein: CASSDYYGDTEAFF.

The CDR3 coding sequence is TGTGCCAGCAGCGTTACTGGGGGCGCCCCCCAAGAGACCCAGTACTTC. This gives the protein CASSVTGGAPQETQYF. V is TRBV7-8 and J is TRBJ2-5; a weak D match, TRBD1 (6 bases). Germline V gene lookup returns CDR1 SGHVS and CDR2 FQNEAQ. The CDR3 extends over 16 amino acids. V lost 5 bases and J lost 1, with 17 bases in between.

CDR3 in DNA: TGTGCCACCAGTGCCCAACAGGGGGATTGGGTTAACTATGGCTACACCTTC. Residues: CATSAQQGDWVNYGYTF. This chain uses TRBV24-1 with TRBJ1-2, with 8 nucleotides matching TRBD1. V was clipped by 5 bases and J by 1 base; unmatched bases: 11. This CDR3 contains 17 residues. Per germline, CDR1 KGHDR and CDR2 SFDVKD.

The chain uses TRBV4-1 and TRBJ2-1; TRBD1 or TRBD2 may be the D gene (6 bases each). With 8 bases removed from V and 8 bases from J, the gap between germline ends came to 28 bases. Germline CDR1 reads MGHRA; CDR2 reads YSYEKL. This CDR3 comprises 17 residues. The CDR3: CASAFRVVGGGTHEQFF. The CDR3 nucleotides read TGCGCCAGCGCATTCCGGGTGGTTGGAGGGGGTACACATGAGCAGTTCTTC.

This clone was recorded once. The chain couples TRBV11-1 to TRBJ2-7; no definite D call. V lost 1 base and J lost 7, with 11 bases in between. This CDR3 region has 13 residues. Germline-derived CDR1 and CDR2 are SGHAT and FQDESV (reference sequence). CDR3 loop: CASSLDTGAEQYF. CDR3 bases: TGTGCCAGCAGCTTAGATACCGGAGCTGAGCAGTACTTC.

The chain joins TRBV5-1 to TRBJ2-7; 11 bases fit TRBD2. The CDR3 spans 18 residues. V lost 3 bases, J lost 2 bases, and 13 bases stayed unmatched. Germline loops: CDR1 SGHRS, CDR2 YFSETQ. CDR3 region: CASSSPLTGTSGTYEQYF. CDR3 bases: TGCGCCAGCAGCTCCCCTCTAACCGGGACTAGCGGAACCTACGAGCAGTACTTC.